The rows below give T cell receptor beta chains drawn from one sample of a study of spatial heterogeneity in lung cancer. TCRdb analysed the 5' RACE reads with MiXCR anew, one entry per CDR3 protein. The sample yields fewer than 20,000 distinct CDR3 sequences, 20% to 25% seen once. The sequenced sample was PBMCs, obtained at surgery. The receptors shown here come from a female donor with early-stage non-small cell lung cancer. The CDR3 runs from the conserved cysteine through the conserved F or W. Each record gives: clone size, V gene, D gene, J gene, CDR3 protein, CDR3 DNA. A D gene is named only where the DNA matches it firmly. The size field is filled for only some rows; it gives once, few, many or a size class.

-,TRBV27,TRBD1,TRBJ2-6,CASSPRDRGGGSGANVLTF,TGTGCCAGCAGTCCCCGGGACAGGGGCGGCGGGTCTGGGGCCAACGTCCTGACTTTC
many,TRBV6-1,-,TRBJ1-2,CASRVQFYDGYTF,TGTGCCAGCAGGGTCCAGTTTTACGATGGCTACACCTTC
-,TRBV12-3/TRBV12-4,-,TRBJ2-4,CASNSDPAKNIQYF,TGTGCCAGCAACTCGGACCCAGCCAAAAACATTCAGTACTTC
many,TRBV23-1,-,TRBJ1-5,CASSLDRFCYQPQHF,TGCGCCAGCAGCCTAGACCGTTTTTGCTATCAGCCCCAGCATTTT
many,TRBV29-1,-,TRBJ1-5,CSVGGQFNQPQHF,TGCAGCGTTGGGGGTCAGTTCAATCAGCCCCAGCATTTT
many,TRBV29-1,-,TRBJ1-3,CSAREGNTIYF,TGCAGCGCCCGGGAAGGGAACACCATATATTTT
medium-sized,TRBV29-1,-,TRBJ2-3,CSVESVGIDTQYF,TGCAGCGTTGAATCGGTGGGGATAGATACGCAGTATTTT
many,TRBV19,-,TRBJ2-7,CASSSSDGTYEQYF,TGTGCCAGTAGTTCCTCGGACGGGACCTACGAGCAGTACTTC
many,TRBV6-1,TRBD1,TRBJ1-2,CASIKDRGLNSGYTF,TGTGCCAGCATCAAAGACAGGGGGCTAAATTCTGGCTACACCTTC
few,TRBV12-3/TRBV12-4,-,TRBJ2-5,CASSFRRGAQETQYF,TGTGCCAGCAGTTTTCGACGGGGGGCCCAAGAGACCCAGTACTTC
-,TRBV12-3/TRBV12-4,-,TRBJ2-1,CASSSRAYEQFF,TGTGCCAGCAGTTCAAGGGCTTATGAGCAGTTCTTC
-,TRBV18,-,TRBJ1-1,CASSPLPRNTEAFF,TGTGCCAGCTCACCATTGCCCAGGAACACTGAAGCTTTCTTT
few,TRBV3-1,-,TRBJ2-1,CASSQDWGARSNEQFF,TGTGCCAGCAGCCAAGATTGGGGGGCCAGGAGCAATGAGCAGTTCTTC
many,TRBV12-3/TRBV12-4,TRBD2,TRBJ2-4,CASTIAGGRAKNIQYF,TGTGCCAGCACCATAGCGGGAGGGAGAGCCAAAAACATTCAGTACTTC
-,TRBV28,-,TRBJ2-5,CASSLIGEQETQYF,TGTGCCAGCAGTTTAATAGGGGAACAAGAGACCCAGTACTTC
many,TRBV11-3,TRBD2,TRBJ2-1,CASSLEGLAGQEQFF,TGTGCCAGCAGCTTAGAGGGACTAGCGGGTCAGGAGCAGTTCTTC
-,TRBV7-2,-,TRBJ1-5,CASSSPGQPQHF,TGTGCCAGCAGTTCTCCGGGGCAGCCCCAGCATTTT
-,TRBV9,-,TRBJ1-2,CASSYGTPNYGYTF,TGTGCCAGCAGCTACGGGACACCTAACTATGGCTACACCTTC
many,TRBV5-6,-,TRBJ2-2,CASSLGLGTWNTGELFF,TGTGCCAGCAGCTTGGGACTTGGGACATGGAACACCGGGGAGCTGTTTTTT
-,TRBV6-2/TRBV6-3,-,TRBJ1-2,CASSYYRGAYGYTF,TGTGCCAGCAGTTACTATCGGGGGGCCTATGGCTACACCTTC
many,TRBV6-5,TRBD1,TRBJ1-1,CASSSHLGQVGVGAFF,TGTGCCAGCAGCTCTCACTTGGGACAGGTCGGCGTGGGAGCTTTCTTT
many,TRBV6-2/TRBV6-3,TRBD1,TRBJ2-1,CASTTIQGGRSTRPYNEQFF,TGTGCCAGCACAACGATACAGGGGGGCCGTTCGACTAGACCCTACAATGAGCAGTTCTTC
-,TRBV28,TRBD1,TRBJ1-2,CASSGQVNYGYTF,TGTGCCAGCAGCGGACAGGTTAACTATGGCTACACCTTC
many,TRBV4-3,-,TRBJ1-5,CASSPQRGGNQPQHF,TGCGCCAGCAGCCCACAGAGGGGGGGCAATCAGCCCCAGCATTTT
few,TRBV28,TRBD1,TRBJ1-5,CASSLFRQGGQPQHF,TGTGCCAGCAGTTTATTTCGACAGGGGGGTCAGCCCCAGCATTTT
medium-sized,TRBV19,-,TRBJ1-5,CASSMGPENQPQHF,TGTGCCAGTAGTATGGGACCCGAGAATCAGCCCCAGCATTTT
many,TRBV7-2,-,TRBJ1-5,CASSPGGISNQPQHF,TGTGCCAGCAGCCCCGGGGGAATTAGCAATCAGCCCCAGCATTTT
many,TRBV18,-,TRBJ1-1,CASSPGHPHTEAFF,TGTGCCAGCTCACCAGGACACCCGCACACTGAAGCTTTCTTT
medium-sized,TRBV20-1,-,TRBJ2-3,CSASRGISTDTQYF,TGCAGTGCTAGTCGTGGGATTAGCACAGATACGCAGTATTTT
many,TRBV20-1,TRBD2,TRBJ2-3,CSPDRTSGSKSTDTQYF,TGCAGTCCTGACCGGACTAGCGGAAGCAAAAGCACAGATACGCAGTATTTT
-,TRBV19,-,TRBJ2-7,CASSATTGSYEQYF,TGTGCCAGTAGCGCGACAACGGGATCCTACGAGCAGTACTTC
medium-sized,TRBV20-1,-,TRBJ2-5,CSARGGERLVSETQYF,TGCAGTGCTAGGGGTGGGGAGAGACTAGTATCTGAGACCCAGTACTTC
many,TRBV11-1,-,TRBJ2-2,CASSSEEVFDTGELFF,TGTGCCAGCAGCTCCGAGGAGGTCTTTGACACCGGGGAGCTGTTTTTT
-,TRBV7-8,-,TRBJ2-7,CASSLGPDYEQYF,TGTGCCAGCAGCCTGGGACCAGACTACGAGCAGTACTTC
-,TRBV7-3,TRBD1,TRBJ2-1,CASSPDRATKGEQFF,TGTGCCAGCAGCCCGGACAGGGCCACAAAGGGTGAGCAGTTCTTC
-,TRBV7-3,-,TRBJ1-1,CASSSDIGSEAFF,TGTGCCAGCAGCTCCGATATCGGCAGTGAAGCTTTCTTT
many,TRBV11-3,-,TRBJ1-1,CASSLGQGREAFF,TGTGCCAGCAGCTTGGGCCAGGGGCGAGAAGCTTTCTTT
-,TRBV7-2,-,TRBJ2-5,CASSLAGRIQETQYF,TGTGCCAGCAGCTTAGCGGGGAGGATACAAGAGACCCAGTACTTC
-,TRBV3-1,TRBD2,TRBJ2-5,CASSHARTSGERAQYF,TGTGCCAGCAGCCACGCCCGGACTAGCGGAGAAAGGGCCCAGTACTTC
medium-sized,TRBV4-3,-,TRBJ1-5,CASSQDWGLGGGNQPQHF,TGCGCCAGCAGCCAAGATTGGGGCCTCGGCGGGGGCAATCAGCCCCAGCATTTT
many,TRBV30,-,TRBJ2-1,CAWRPGVGYNEQFF,TGTGCCTGGAGACCGGGAGTGGGGTACAATGAGCAGTTCTTC
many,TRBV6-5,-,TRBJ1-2,CASSYSPGSGYTF,TGTGCCAGCAGTTACTCGCCAGGGAGTGGCTACACCTTC
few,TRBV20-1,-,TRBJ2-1,CSAILVMSATYNEQFF,TGCAGTGCTATCTTAGTCATGTCGGCAACCTACAATGAGCAGTTCTTC
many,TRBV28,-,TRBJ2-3,CASGISTDTQYF,TGTGCCAGCGGTATCAGCACAGATACGCAGTATTTT
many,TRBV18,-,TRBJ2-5,CASSESQGETQYF,TGTGCCAGCTCAGAATCACAGGGAGAGACCCAGTACTTC
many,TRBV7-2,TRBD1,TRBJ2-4,CASSSQTGQVGIQYF,TGTGCCAGCAGCTCCCAGACCGGACAGGTTGGAATTCAGTACTTC
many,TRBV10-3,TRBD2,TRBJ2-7,CAISQAGVDGGGSEQYF,TGTGCCATCAGCCAAGCGGGAGTAGATGGTGGCGGGTCCGAGCAGTACTTC
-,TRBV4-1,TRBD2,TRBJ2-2,CASSQGQASGRVRELFF,TGCGCCAGCAGCCAAGGACAAGCTAGCGGGAGGGTCCGGGAGCTGTTTTTT
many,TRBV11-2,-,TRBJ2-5,CASSLAPTSETQYF,TGTGCCAGCAGCTTAGCCCCCACTTCGGAGACCCAGTACTTC
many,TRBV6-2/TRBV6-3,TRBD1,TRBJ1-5,CASSLGQGESQPQHF,TGTGCCAGCAGTCTCGGACAGGGCGAAAGTCAGCCCCAGCATTTT
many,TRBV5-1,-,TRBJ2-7,CASRLTPGYEQYF,TGCGCCAGCAGACTTACCCCGGGTTACGAGCAGTACTTC
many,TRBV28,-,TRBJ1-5,CASSLYGRAQQPQHF,TGTGCCAGCAGTTTATATGGCAGGGCACAACAGCCCCAGCATTTT
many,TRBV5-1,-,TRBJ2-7,CASSTIIPAYEQYF,TGCGCCAGCAGCACAATAATACCCGCCTACGAGCAGTACTTC
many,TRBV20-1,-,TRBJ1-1,CSARPPRQSVNTEAFF,TGCAGTGCTAGACCCCCCCGACAGTCCGTGAACACTGAAGCTTTCTTT
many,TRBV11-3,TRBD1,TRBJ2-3,CASSLGTGRDTQYF,TGTGCCAGCAGCTTAGGGACAGGGCGGGATACGCAGTATTTT
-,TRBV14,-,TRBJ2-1,CASSPRAGYEQFF,TGTGCCAGCAGCCCCCGGGCGGGCTATGAGCAGTTCTTC